These 8 T cell receptor beta chains share one sample of origin, sequenced in a study of shared clonotypes between healthy human individuals. Only in-frame clones appear in the TCRdb table, and some are missing; sequencing was by immunoSEQ multiplex PCR. The sample comprises fewer than 800,000 clones, about 92% of which are singletons, and 24% rests with the top ten. Naive CD8 isolation took CD45RO-negative cells positively selected for CCR7 and excluded terminally differentiated effector memory CD45RA+ cells. Sequenced: naive CD8+ T cells sorted from blood. The receptors here all came from a man between 25 and 39 years old in good health.

The V gene is TRBV11-3, the J gene TRBJ2-7; no clear D. V was trimmed by 5 bases and J by 0 bases, leaving 17 bases between them. Germline values: CDR1 SGHNT, CDR2 YENEEA. CDR3 size: 16 residues. The CDR3 bases are TGTGCCAGCAGCCCATCCTGGAGCACCTCCTCCTACGAGCAGTACTTC. This translates into CASSPSWSTSSYEQYF.

V is TRBV28 and J is TRBJ2-1, with D tentatively TRBD2 (5 bases). The CDR3 has 12 amino acids. Germline CDR1 is MDHEN and CDR2 is SYDVKM. Trimming took 3 bases from V and 8 from J, leaving 8 bases between them. In DNA, the CDR3 is TGTGCCAGCAGTTTTAGCGTCTATGAGCAGTTCTTC. Its protein product is CASSFSVYEQFF.

The chain carries TRBV5-6 and TRBJ2-1, with D unresolved. Trimming took off 1 base at V and 0 bases at J, with 8 bases between the two ends. The CDR3 has 15 residues. The germline CDR1 and CDR2 sequences are SGHDT and YYEEEE. CDR3 amino acids: CASSLPAHSYNEQFF. In DNA, the CDR3 is TGTGCCAGCAGCTTGCCAGCCCACTCCTACAATGAGCAGTTCTTC.

The rearrangement joins TRBV6-6 to TRBJ2-1; D might be TRBD2 (5 bases). This CDR3 is 12 amino acids long. Looked up from germline, CDR1 is MNHNY and CDR2 is SVGAGI (reference sequence). V was shortened by 5 bases and J by 7 bases, with 9 bases between the two germline ends. The CDR3 protein is CASSPEANEQFF. In DNA form, the CDR3 reads TGTGCCAGCAGTCCGGAGGCTAATGAGCAGTTCTTC.

This chain connects TRBV2 to TRBJ2-2; D gene uncertain. This CDR3 is built from 13 residues. The germline CDR1 and CDR2 sequences are SNHLY and FYNNEI. The V gene lost 2 bases and the J gene lost 5 bases, with 6 bases spanning the gap. The DNA of the CDR3 is TGTGCCAGCAGTGAACACGCGACCGGGGAGCTGTTTTTT. Protein sequence: CASSEHATGELFF.

V is TRBV27 and J is TRBJ2-1; D assignment may be TRBD1 or TRBD2 (6 bases each). The CDR3 length is 16 residues. Germline V CDR1 and CDR2: MNHEY, SMNVEV (reference sequence). Trimming shortened V by 6 bases and J by 9 bases, and 24 bases separated the two germline ends. The CDR3 is CASSPNVGGYTGEQFF. The CDR3 coding sequence is TGTGCCAGCAGCCCCAACGTCGGGGGCTATACAGGTGAGCAGTTCTTC.

The V gene is TRBV6-5, the J gene TRBJ1-1; D is unresolved. This CDR3 has 14 residues. The germline CDR1 and CDR2 sequences are MNHEY and SVGAGI. Trimming stripped 6 bases from V and 2 bases from J, with 13 bases between. The CDR3 coding sequence is TGTGCCAGCAGGCCACAGAACCTCAACACTGAAGCTTTCTTT. Residues: CASRPQNLNTEAFF.

The chain is built from TRBV7-2 and TRBJ1-1; 9 bases map to TRBD1. Losses at the gene ends were 2 bases for V and 1 base for J; bases not matched to a gene: 5. The germline V gene encodes CDR1 SGHTA and CDR2 FQGNSA. CDR3 length equals 16 residues. CDR3 region: CASSLNRGLRNTEAFF. In DNA, the CDR3 is TGTGCCAGCAGCTTAAACAGGGGGCTTAGGAACACTGAAGCTTTCTTT.